A single sample gave rise to the 5 T cell receptor beta chains below, sequenced in a study of blood T cells in healthy people across ages. Sample-barcoded 5' priming and a J-beta primer mix drove a second PCR of roughly 7 to 11 cycles. TCRdb re-called the 5' RACE reads with MiXCR, one entry per CDR3 protein. This sample has over a million distinct CDR3 sequences; around 59% occur once, and the top ten carry about 6.7%. What was sequenced was blood. These receptors all stem from a man aged 18 to 35 in good health.

This clonotype has a single count. The chain combines TRBV5-6 with TRBJ1-2; D is ambiguous. Between the trimmed V and J ends, which lost 4 bases and 0 bases, there was a span of 16 bases. The CDR3 covers 16 residues. Germline CDR1 reads SGHDT; CDR2 reads YYEEEE. Here the CDR3 reads CASSPRALGANYGYTF. CDR3 DNA sequence: TGTGCCAGCAGCCCCCGGGCCCTAGGCGCTAACTATGGCTACACCTTC.

This clonotype has more than one count but fewer than ten. The chain uses TRBV20-1 and TRBJ2-5; D is uncertain. Trimming pared 0 bases from V and 5 bases from J, leaving 10 bases between. CDR1 DFQATT and CDR2 SNEGSKA come from the germline V gene (reference sequence). This CDR3 spans 13 amino acids. CDR3 sequence: CSARDGRVETQYF. The CDR3 DNA reads TGCAGTGCTAGAGATGGCCGCGTGGAGACCCAGTACTTC.

This chain uses TRBV5-1 with TRBJ2-1; TRBD1 is a possible D gene (5 bases). CDR3 length equals 15 residues. Germline CDR1 is SGHRS and CDR2 is YFSETQ. Trimming removed 0 bases from V and 5 bases from J, with 12 bases in between. The CDR3 reads CASSLVQGQDNEQFF. CDR3 nucleotide sequence: TGCGCCAGCAGCTTGGTGCAGGGCCAGGACAATGAGCAGTTCTTC.

J is TRBJ2-1 and V is TRBV7-2, with D perhaps assigned TRBD1 or TRBD2 (7 bases each). This CDR3 region has 15 residues. V lost 7 bases, J lost 7 bases, and 20 bases lay in between. Looked up from germline, CDR1 is SGHTA and CDR2 is FQGNSA. Here the CDR3 DNA reads TGTGCCAGCACCGAGGGTGGCAGGGGGGGGAATGAGCAGTTCTTC. Amino acid sequence: CASTEGGRGGNEQFF.

The V call is TRBV6-1, the J call TRBJ1-4; D might be TRBD1 (6 bases). The V gene lost 2 bases and the J gene lost 7 bases, with 14 bases spanning the gap. Per the germline V gene, CDR1 is MNHNS and CDR2 is SASEGT. This CDR3 has 15 residues. The CDR3 sequence is CASSENPGGGEKLFF. In DNA, the CDR3 is TGTGCCAGCAGTGAAAACCCCGGGGGCGGTGAAAAACTGTTTTTT.